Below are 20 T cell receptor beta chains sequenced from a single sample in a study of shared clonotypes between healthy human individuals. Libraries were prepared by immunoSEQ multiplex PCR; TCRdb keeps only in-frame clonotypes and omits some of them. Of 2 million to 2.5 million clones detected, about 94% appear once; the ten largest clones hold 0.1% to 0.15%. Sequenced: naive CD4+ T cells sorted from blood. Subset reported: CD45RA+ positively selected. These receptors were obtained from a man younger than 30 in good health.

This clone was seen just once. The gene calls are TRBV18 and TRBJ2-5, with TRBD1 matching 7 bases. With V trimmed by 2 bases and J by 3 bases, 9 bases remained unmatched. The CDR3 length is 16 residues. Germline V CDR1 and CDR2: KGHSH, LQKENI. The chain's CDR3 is CASSPSTGQAKETQYF. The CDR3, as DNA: TGTGCCAGCTCACCATCGACAGGACAGGCGAAAGAGACCCAGTACTTC.

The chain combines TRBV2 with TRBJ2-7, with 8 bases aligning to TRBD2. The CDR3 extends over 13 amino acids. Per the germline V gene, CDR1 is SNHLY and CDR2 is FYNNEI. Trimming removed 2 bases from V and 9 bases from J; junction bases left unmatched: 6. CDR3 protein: CASSEPGGPSQYF. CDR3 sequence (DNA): TGTGCCAGCAGTGAACCGGGAGGGCCTTCGCAGTACTTC.

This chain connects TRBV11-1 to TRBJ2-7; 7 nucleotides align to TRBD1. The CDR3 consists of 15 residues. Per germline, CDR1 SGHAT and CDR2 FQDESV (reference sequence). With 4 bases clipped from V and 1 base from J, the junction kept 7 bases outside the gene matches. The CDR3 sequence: CASSWPGQASYEQYF. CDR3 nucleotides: TGTGCCAGCAGCTGGCCCGGACAGGCTTCCTACGAGCAGTACTTC.

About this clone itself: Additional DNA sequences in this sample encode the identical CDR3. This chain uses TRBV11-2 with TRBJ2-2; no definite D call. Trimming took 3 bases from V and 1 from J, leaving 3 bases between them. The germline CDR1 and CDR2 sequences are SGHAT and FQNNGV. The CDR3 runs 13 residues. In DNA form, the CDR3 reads TGTGCCAGCAGCTTTGGGAACACCGGGGAGCTGTTTTTT. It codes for CASSFGNTGELFF.

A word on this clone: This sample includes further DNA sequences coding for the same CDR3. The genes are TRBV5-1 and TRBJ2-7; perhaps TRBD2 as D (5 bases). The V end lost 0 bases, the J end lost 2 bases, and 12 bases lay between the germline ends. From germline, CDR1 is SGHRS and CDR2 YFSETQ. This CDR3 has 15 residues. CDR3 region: CASSLGGSEAYEQYF. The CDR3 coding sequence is TGCGCCAGCAGCTTGGGTGGTAGCGAGGCCTACGAGCAGTACTTC.

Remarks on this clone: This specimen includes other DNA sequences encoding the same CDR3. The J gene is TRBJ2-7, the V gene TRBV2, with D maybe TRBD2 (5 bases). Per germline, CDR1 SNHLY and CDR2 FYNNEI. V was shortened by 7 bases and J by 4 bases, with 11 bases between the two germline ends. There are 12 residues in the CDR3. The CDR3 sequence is CASTAGSYEQYF. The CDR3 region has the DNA TGTGCCAGCACTGCTGGGAGTTACGAGCAGTACTTC. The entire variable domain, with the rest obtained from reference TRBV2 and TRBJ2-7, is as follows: EPEVTQTPSHQVTQMGQEVILRCVPISNHLYFYWYRQILGQKVEFLVSFYNNEISEKSEIFDDQFSVERPDGSNFTLKIRSTKLEDSAMYFCASTAGSYEQYFGPGTRLTVT.

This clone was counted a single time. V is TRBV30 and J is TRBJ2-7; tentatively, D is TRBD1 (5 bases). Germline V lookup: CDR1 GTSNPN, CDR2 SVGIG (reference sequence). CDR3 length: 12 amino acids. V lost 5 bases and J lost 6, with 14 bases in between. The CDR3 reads CAWAQGSGEQYF. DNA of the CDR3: TGTGCCTGGGCCCAGGGTTCAGGCGAGCAGTACTTC. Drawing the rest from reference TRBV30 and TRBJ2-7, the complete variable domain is SQTIHQWPATLVQPVGSPLSLECTVEGTSNPNLYWYRQAAGRGLQLLFYSVGIGQISSEVPQNLSASRPQDRQFILSSKKLLLSDSGFYLCAWAQGSGEQYFGPGTRLTVT.

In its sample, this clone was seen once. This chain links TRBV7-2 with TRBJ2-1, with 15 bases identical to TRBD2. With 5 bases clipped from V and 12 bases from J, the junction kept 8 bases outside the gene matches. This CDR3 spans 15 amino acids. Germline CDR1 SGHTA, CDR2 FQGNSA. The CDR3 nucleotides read TGTGCCAGCAGCCTGGGACTAGCGGGAGGTCTGGGGCAGTTCTTC. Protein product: CASSLGLAGGLGQFF.

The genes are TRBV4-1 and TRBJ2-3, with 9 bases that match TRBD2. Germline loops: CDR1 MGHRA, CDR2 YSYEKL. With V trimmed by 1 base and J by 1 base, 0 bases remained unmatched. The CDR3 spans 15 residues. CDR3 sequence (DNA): TGCGCCAGCAGCCAAGTAGCGGGGGGCACAGATACGCAGTATTTT. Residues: CASSQVAGGTDTQYF.

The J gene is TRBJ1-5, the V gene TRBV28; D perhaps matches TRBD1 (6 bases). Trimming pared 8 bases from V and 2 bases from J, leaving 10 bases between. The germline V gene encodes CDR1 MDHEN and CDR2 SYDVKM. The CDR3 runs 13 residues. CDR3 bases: TGTGCCAGCCATCCAGGGGGCAATCAGCCCCAGCATTTT. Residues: CASHPGGNQPQHF.

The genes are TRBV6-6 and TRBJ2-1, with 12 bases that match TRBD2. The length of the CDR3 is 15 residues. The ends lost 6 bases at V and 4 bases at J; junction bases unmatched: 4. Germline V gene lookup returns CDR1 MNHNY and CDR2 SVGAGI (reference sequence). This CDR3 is CASRTTSGGYNEQFF. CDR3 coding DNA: TGTGCCAGCAGGACCACTAGCGGGGGGTACAATGAGCAGTTCTTC.

The CDR3 protein is CASSFGGREKLFF. For the CDR3, the DNA is TGTGCCAGCAGCTTTGGAGGGCGCGAAAAACTGTTTTTT. The chain is built from TRBV11-2 and TRBJ1-4; D remains unclear. The V end was cut by 3 bases, the J end by 8 bases, with 10 bases between. Germline CDR1 reads SGHAT; CDR2 reads FQNNGV. The CDR3 extends over 13 amino acids.

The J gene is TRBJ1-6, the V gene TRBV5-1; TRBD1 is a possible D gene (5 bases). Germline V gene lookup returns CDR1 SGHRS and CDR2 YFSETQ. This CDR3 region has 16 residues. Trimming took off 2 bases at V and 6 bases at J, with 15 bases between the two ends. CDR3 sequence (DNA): TGCGCCAGCAGCTTAGACCCGGGGACGGGTAATTCACCCCTCCACTTT. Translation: CASSLDPGTGNSPLHF.

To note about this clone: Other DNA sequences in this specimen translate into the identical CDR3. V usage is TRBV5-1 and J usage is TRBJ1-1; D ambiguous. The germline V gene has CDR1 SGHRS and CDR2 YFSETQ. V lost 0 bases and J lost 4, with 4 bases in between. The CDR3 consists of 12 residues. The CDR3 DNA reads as TGCGCCAGCAGCTTGGTCGGCACTGAAGCTTTCTTT. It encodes CASSLVGTEAFF. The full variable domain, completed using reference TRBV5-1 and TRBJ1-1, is KAGVTQTPRYLIKTRGQQVTLSCSPISGHRSVSWYQQTPGQGLQFLFEYFSETQRNKGNFPGRFSGRQFSNSRSEMNVSTLELGDSALYLCASSLVGTEAFFGQGTRLTVV.

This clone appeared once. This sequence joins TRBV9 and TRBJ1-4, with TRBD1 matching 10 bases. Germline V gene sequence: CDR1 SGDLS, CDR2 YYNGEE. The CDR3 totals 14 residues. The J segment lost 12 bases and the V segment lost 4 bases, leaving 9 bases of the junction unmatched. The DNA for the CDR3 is TGTGCCAGCAGCCCAGGGACAGGGGTCATGGAACTGTTTTTT. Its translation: CASSPGTGVMELFF.

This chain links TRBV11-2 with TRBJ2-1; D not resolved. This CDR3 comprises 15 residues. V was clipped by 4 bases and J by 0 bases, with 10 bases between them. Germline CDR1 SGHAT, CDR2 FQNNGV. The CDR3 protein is CASSSLVTSYNEQFF. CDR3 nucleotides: TGTGCCAGCAGCTCTCTTGTTACCTCCTACAATGAGCAGTTCTTC. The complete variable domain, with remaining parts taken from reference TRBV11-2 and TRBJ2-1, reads EAGVAQSPRYKIIEKRQSVAFWCNPISGHATLYWYQQILGQGPKLLIQFQNNGVVDDSQLPKDRFSAERLKGVDSTLKIQPAKLEDSAVYLCASSSLVTSYNEQFFGPGTRLTVL.

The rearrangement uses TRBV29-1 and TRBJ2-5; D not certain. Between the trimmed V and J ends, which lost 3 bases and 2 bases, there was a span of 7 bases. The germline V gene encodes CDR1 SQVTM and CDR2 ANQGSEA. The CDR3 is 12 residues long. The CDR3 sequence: CSVDFSQETQYF. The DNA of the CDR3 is TGCAGCGTTGATTTCTCGCAAGAGACCCAGTACTTC.

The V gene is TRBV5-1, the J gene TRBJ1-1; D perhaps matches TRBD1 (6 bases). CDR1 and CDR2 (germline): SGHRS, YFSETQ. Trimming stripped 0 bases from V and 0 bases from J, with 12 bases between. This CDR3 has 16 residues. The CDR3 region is CASSLGQGTLNTEAFF. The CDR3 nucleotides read TGCGCCAGCAGCTTGGGGCAGGGGACCTTGAACACTGAAGCTTTCTTT.

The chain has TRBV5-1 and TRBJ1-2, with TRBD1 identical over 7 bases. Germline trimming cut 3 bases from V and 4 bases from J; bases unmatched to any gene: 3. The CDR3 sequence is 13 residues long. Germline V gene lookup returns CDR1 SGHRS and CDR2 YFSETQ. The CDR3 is CASSSGDSYGYTF. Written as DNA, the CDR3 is TGCGCCAGCAGCTCGGGGGACAGCTATGGCTACACCTTC.

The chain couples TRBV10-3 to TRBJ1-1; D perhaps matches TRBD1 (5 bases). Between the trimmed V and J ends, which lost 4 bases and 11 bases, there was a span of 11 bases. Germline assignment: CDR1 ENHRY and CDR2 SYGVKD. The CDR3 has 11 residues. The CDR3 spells CAISVGTGAFF. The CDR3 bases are TGTGCCATCAGTGTCGGGACGGGGGCTTTCTTT.